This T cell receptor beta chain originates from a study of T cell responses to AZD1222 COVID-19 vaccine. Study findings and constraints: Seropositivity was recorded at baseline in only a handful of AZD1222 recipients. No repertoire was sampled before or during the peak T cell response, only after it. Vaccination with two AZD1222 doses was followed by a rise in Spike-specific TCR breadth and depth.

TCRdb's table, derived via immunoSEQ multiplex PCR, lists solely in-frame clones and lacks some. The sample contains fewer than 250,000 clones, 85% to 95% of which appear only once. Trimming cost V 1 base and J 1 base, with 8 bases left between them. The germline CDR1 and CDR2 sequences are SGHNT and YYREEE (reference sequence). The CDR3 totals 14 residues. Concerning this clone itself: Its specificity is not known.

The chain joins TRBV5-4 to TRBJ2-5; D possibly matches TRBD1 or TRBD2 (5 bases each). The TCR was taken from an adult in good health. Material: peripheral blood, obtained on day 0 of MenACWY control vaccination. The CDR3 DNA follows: TGTGCCAGCAGCTTGATCGGGGCCCAAGAGACCCAGTACTTC. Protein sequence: CASSLIGAQETQYF. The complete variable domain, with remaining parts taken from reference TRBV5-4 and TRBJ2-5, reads ETGVTQSPTHLIKTRGQQVTLRCSSQSGHNTVSWYQQALGQGPQFIFQYYREEENGRGNFPPRFSGLQFPNYSSELNVNALELDDSALYLCASSLIGAQETQYFGPGTRLLVL.